The 25 T cell receptor beta chains below all came from one sample that was sequenced in a study of blood T cell repertoires in COVID-19. Method: immunoSEQ multiplex PCR; TCRdb's copy keeps in-frame clones and lacks some. The repertoire has 90,000 or so clones, about 89% of them found once; the top ten carry 15% to 20%. Sequenced: peripheral blood. Receptors were obtained from a human donor in a cohort sampled during active COVID-19.

The chain joins TRBV7-2 to TRBJ1-2; D not certain. The ends were cut back, 5 bases at V and 4 bases at J, with 20 bases in the middle. The CDR3 consists of 16 residues. CDR1 and CDR2 from the germline V gene are SGHTA and FQGNSA. CDR3 sequence reads: CASSNSRGGPTYGYTF. CDR3 coding DNA: TGTGCCAGCAGCAACTCTCGGGGAGGGCCTACCTATGGCTACACCTTC. The variable domain in full, completed from reference TRBV7-2 and TRBJ1-2, reads GAGVSQSPSNKVTEKGKDVELRCDPISGHTALYWYRQSLGQGLEFLIYFQGNSAPDKSGLPSDRFSAERTGGSVSTLTIQRTQQEDSAVYLCASSNSRGGPTYGYTFGSGTRLTVV.

The V gene is TRBV5-1, the J gene TRBJ2-1, with D possibly being TRBD2 (6 bases). CDR3 size: 12 residues. Germline V gene sequence: CDR1 SGHRS, CDR2 YFSETQ. V was cut by 2 bases and J by 7 bases, with 7 bases left in between. The CDR3, as DNA: TGCGCCAGCAGCTTTCGGGGGAATGAGCAGTTCTTC. It yields the protein CASSFRGNEQFF.

V and J are TRBV7-9 and TRBJ1-5; D unclear. Trimming pared 1 base from V and 2 bases from J, leaving 9 bases between. Germline V gene lookup returns CDR1 SEHNR and CDR2 FQNEAQ (reference sequence). The CDR3 sequence is 15 residues long. The CDR3 DNA sequence: TGTGCCAGCAGCTTAGTACCCCCAGGCAATCAGCCCCAGCATTTT. Translated, it gives CASSLVPPGNQPQHF. Full variable domain (missing parts from reference TRBV7-9 and TRBJ1-5): DTGVSQNPRHKITKRGQNVTFRCDPISEHNRLYWYRQTLGQGPEFLTYFQNEAQLEKSRLLSDRFSAERPKGSFSTLEIQRTEQGDSAMYLCASSLVPPGNQPQHFGDGTRLSIL.

The rearrangement links TRBV18 to TRBJ1-2; D ambiguous. Germline V gene data show CDR1 as KGHSH and CDR2 as LQKENI. Deletions cut 3 bases from V and 8 bases from J, with 10 bases between. The CDR3 consists of 12 residues. In DNA form, the CDR3 reads TGTGCCAGCTCACCCCCCGGGTTGGGCTACACCTTC. It translates to CASSPPGLGYTF.

The genes are TRBV7-9 and TRBJ1-1; 7 bases map to TRBD1. The CDR3 totals 17 residues. Germline V gives CDR1 SEHNR, CDR2 FQNEAQ (reference sequence). Unmatched junction bases numbered 15, after V lost 5 bases and J lost 3 bases. The CDR3 sequence: CASSPGGREFIDTEAFF. The CDR3 bases are TGTGCCAGCAGCCCAGGGGGTCGAGAGTTTATAGACACTGAAGCTTTCTTT.

The V and J genes are TRBV6-1 and TRBJ2-1; a weak D match, TRBD1 (5 bases). This CDR3 region has 14 residues. Trimming removed 2 bases at V and 4 bases at J, with 9 bases between. Germline values: CDR1 MNHNS, CDR2 SASEGT. The CDR3 DNA is TGTGCCAGCAGTGAACAGGGAACGTACAATGAGCAGTTCTTC. Translated: CASSEQGTYNEQFF.

V is TRBV9 and J is TRBJ1-3, with 7 positions matching TRBD1. In germline, CDR1 is SGDLS, CDR2 YYNGEE. J lost 0 bases, V lost 4 bases, and 10 bases had no gene match. The CDR3 spans 17 residues. The CDR3 DNA reads TGTGCCAGCAGCCTGTCCCGGGACAGCCTCTCTGGAAACACCATATATTTT. Protein product: CASSLSRDSLSGNTIYF.

The chain combines TRBV7-3 with TRBJ1-3, with 12 bases fitting TRBD1. The CDR3 contains 17 residues. Trimming took 4 bases from V and 4 from J; bases not matched to a gene: 8. Germline values: CDR1 SGHTA, CDR2 FQGTGA. As DNA, the CDR3 is TGTGCCAGCAGCTCCACGGGACAGGGGGCCGCAGGAAACACCATATATTTT. This encodes CASSSTGQGAAGNTIYF.

This chain uses TRBV5-1 with TRBJ2-3, with TRBD2 identical over 7 bases. The V gene end was trimmed by 1 base and the J gene end by 3 bases; junction bases not matched to a gene: 14. Germline V lookup: CDR1 SGHRS, CDR2 YFSETQ. This CDR3 has 18 residues. This CDR3 reads CASSLWGPGGGATDTQYF. The CDR3, as DNA: TGCGCCAGCAGCTTGTGGGGCCCTGGCGGGGGTGCGACAGATACGCAGTATTTT.

The rearrangement links TRBV6-4 to TRBJ1-2, with D hard to call. The CDR3 runs to 13 residues. The V and J ends lost 5 bases and 8 bases respectively, with 15 bases between them. The germline CDR1 and CDR2 sequences are MRHNA and SNTAGT. The CDR3 is CASSRRAGGGYTF. The CDR3 DNA reads TGTGCCAGCAGTCGCCGGGCCGGAGGGGGCTACACCTTC.

The genes are TRBV9 and TRBJ2-5, with D unresolved. The germline V and J ends were trimmed by 3 bases and 7 bases, with 10 bases remaining between them. CDR1 is SGDLS and CDR2 is YYNGEE in the germline V gene. This CDR3 contains 12 residues. The CDR3 here is CASSALSGTQYF. The CDR3 coding sequence is TGTGCCAGCAGCGCGCTTTCGGGGACCCAGTACTTC.

The V gene is TRBV30, the J gene TRBJ1-6; 9 nucleotides match TRBD1. After removal of 4 bases from V and 8 bases from J, the junction contained 3 bases not matched to a gene. From germline, CDR1 is GTSNPN and CDR2 SVGIG (reference sequence). The CDR3 is made up of 13 amino acids. The CDR3 nucleotides are TGTGCCTGGACCGGGACAGGGTATTCACCCCTCCACTTT. Amino acids: CAWTGTGYSPLHF.

CDR3 sequence (DNA): TGTGCCAGCAGTTCCGGGACAGGGACCACTGAAGCTTTCTTT. This translates into CASSSGTGTTEAFF. The rearrangement joins TRBV6-5 to TRBJ1-1, with TRBD1 matching over 9 bases. CDR1 is MNHEY, CDR2 SVGAGI, per germline. Trimming took 4 bases from V and 4 from J; bases not matched to a gene: 4. The CDR3 runs to 14 residues.

This sequence joins TRBV3-1 (or the pseudogene TRBV3-2) and TRBJ1-1; TRBD1 matches 8 bases. The germline V gene encodes CDR1 LGHDT and CDR2 YNNKEL (reference sequence). The CDR3 is made up of 11 amino acids. CDR3 residues: CASQGATEAFF. The CDR3, as DNA: TGTGCGAGTCAGGGGGCTACTGAAGCTTTCTTT.

This CDR3 is CAVAGVASETQYF. In DNA, the CDR3 is TGTGCCGTCGCGGGGGTAGCGAGTGAGACCCAGTACTTC. The chain links TRBV11-2 to TRBJ2-5, with TRBD2 identical over 7 bases. V shed 11 bases, J shed 5 bases, and the junction held 11 bases outside the gene matches. Germline-derived CDR1 and CDR2 are SGHAT and FQNNGV. The CDR3 has 13 amino acids.

This clone was counted a few times. This rearrangement joins TRBV4-2 to TRBJ2-1; TRBD2 agrees at 9 bases. This CDR3 has 16 amino acids. CDR1 and CDR2 from the germline V gene are LGHNA and YNFKEQ. J lost 0 bases, V lost 1 base, and 1 base had no gene match. CDR3 protein: CASSQATSGSYNEQFF. Written as DNA, the CDR3 is TGTGCCAGCAGCCAAGCGACTAGCGGCTCCTACAATGAGCAGTTCTTC.

The DNA for the CDR3 is TGTGCCAGCAGCTTAGATCAGCTAGCGGGGGGCCAAGAGACCCAGTACTTC. This codes for CASSLDQLAGGQETQYF. The chain recombines TRBV11-2 with TRBJ2-5; 11 nucleotides line up with TRBD2. The V and J ends lost 0 bases and 1 base, in that order; junction bases with no gene match: 4. This CDR3 comprises 17 residues. CDR1 is SGHAT and CDR2 is FQNNGV in the germline V gene.

The chain joins TRBV11-2 to TRBJ2-1, with 9 bases matching TRBD2. The CDR3 runs to 16 residues. Looked up from germline, CDR1 is SGHAT and CDR2 is FQNNGV. The J segment lost 5 bases and the V segment lost 1 base, leaving 6 bases of the junction unmatched. The chain's CDR3 is CASSLASGGMNNEQFF. The CDR3 DNA follows: TGTGCCAGCAGCTTAGCGAGCGGGGGGATGAACAATGAGCAGTTCTTC.

The rearrangement links TRBV5-8 to TRBJ1-2, with 9 bases that match TRBD1. V lost 3 bases to trimming and J lost 6 bases; unmatched junction nucleotides: 3. This CDR3 has 13 amino acids. From germline, CDR1 is SGHTS and CDR2 YDEGEE. The CDR3 region has the DNA TGTGCCAGCAGCTGGGACAGGGAGGATGGCTACACCTTC. Translating it yields CASSWDREDGYTF.

V usage is TRBV7-3 and J usage is TRBJ2-7; 10 bases align to TRBD1. Trimming took 3 bases from V and 0 from J; bases not matched to a gene: 2. Germline assignment: CDR1 SGHTA and CDR2 FQGTGA. The CDR3 is 15 residues long. CDR3 sequence reads: CASSFRQGASYEQYF. CDR3 nucleotides: TGTGCCAGCAGCTTTAGACAGGGGGCCTCCTACGAGCAGTACTTC.

This clone has a single count. The V call is TRBV7-6, the J call TRBJ2-7; 8 bases agree with TRBD1. The length of the CDR3 is 15 residues. Germline V gene lookup returns CDR1 SGHVS and CDR2 FNYEAQ. V lost 0 bases to trimming and J lost 2 bases; unmatched junction nucleotides: 3. The CDR3 is CASSLAQGQAYEQYF. DNA for the CDR3: TGTGCCAGCAGCTTAGCGCAGGGACAGGCCTACGAGCAGTACTTC.

The V gene is TRBV28, the J gene TRBJ2-3; 8 nucleotides agree with TRBD2. This CDR3 contains 15 residues. The V segment lost 2 bases and the J segment 3 bases; nucleotides outside the gene matches: 4. Germline CDR1 and CDR2: MDHEN and SYDVKM. CDR3 sequence: CASSLPGTRTDTQYF. As DNA, the CDR3 is TGTGCCAGCAGTTTACCCGGGACTAGGACAGATACGCAGTATTTT.

Comment on this clone: The germline gene is not matched at one end of the junction; a read error may be the cause. The J gene is TRBJ1-1, the V gene TRBV5-1; tentative D call: TRBD1 (6 bases). The CDR3 length is 13 residues. Per germline, CDR1 SGHRS and CDR2 YFSETQ. CDR3 nucleotides: TGCGCCAGCAGTTTGGACAGCGACTATGAAGCTTTCTTT. It encodes CASSLDSDYEAFF.

V usage is TRBV29-1 and J usage is TRBJ1-2; 7 bases fit TRBD1. The CDR3 has 12 amino acids. V lost 5 bases, J lost 8 bases, and 8 bases stayed unmatched. Germline V gene sequence: CDR1 SQVTM, CDR2 ANQGSEA. The CDR3 DNA is TGCAGCGTTACTTCAGGGGGGCAAGGCTACACCTTC. Translating it yields CSVTSGGQGYTF.

This chain links TRBV5-1 with TRBJ1-1; 12 bases match TRBD1. Per germline, CDR1 SGHRS and CDR2 YFSETQ. The V and J ends lost 3 bases and 5 bases, in that order; junction bases with no gene match: 5. The CDR3 is made up of 15 amino acids. The CDR3 sequence: CASSWGQGARTEAFF. The CDR3 DNA follows: TGCGCCAGCAGCTGGGGACAGGGGGCGCGGACTGAAGCTTTCTTT. The full variable domain, in which reference TRBV5-1 and TRBJ1-1 provide the parts outside the CDR3, is KAGVTQTPRYLIKTRGQQVTLSCSPISGHRSVSWYQQTPGQGLQFLFEYFSETQRNKGNFPGRFSGRQFSNSRSEMNVSTLELGDSALYLCASSWGQGARTEAFFGQGTRLTVV.